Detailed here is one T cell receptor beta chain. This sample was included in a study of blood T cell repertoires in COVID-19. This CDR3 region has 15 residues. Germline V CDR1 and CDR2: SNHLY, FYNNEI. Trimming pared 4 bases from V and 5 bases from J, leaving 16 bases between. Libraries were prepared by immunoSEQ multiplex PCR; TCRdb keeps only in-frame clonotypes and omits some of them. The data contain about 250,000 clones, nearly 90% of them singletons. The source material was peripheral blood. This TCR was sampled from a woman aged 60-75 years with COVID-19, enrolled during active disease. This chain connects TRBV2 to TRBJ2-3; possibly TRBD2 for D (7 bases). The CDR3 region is CASSAEGGAGDTQYF. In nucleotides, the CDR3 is TGTGCCAGCAGTGCAGAGGGGGGGGCGGGAGATACGCAGTATTTT. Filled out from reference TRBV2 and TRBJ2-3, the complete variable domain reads EPEVTQTPSHQVTQMGQEVILRCVPISNHLYFYWYRQILGQKVEFLVSFYNNEISEKSEIFDDQFSVERPDGSNFTLKIRSTKLEDSAMYFCASSAEGGAGDTQYFGPGTRLTVL.